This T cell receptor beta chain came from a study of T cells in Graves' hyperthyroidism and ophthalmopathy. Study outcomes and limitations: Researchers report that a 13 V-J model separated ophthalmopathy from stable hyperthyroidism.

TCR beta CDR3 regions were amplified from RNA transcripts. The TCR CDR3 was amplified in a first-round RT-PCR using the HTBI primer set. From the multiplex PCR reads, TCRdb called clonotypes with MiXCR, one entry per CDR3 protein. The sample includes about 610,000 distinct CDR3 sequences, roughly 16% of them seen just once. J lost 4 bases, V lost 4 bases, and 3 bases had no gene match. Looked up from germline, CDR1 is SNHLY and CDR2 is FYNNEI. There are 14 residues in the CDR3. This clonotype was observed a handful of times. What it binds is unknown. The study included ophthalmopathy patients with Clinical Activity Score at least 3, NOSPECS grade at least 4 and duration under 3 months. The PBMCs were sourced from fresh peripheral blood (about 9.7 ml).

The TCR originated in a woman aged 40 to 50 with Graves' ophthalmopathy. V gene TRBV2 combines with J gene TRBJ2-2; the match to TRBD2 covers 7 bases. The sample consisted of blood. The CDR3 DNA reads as TGTGCCAGCAGTGTCGAGCGGGGCACCGGGGAGCTGTTTTTT. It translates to CASSVERGTGELFF. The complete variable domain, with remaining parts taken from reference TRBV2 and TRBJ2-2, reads EPEVTQTPSHQVTQMGQEVILRCVPISNHLYFYWYRQILGQKVEFLVSFYNNEISEKSEIFDDQFSVERPDGSNFTLKIRSTKLEDSAMYFCASSVERGTGELFFGEGSRLTVL.